This T cell receptor beta chain emerged from a study of T-cell memory formation after mild COVID-19. Turning to the study itself: Most TCR clusters belonged to a single donor.

Employing constant-segment primers, 5'RACE generated TCR alpha and TCR beta cDNA libraries bearing sample barcodes and UMIs. Each CDR3 protein gets one entry after TCRdb re-called the 5' RACE reads with MiXCR. The data contain hundreds of thousands of distinct CDR3 sequences, roughly a sixth of them seen just once; the ten biggest clones take up less than 10%. Findings and caveats of the study: Detection of some responders pre-infection suggested pre-existing cross-reactive memory T cells participated. Contracting clones, day 15 to 85, had balanced CD4/CD8, and later expanders favored CD4+.

The CDR3 length is 15 residues. Trimming stripped 0 bases from V and 3 bases from J, with 12 bases between. CDR1 and CDR2 (germline): LGHNA, YSLEER. In this sample, this clonotype turned up a few times. Its antigen is as yet unknown. Material for sequencing was PBMCs or a T cell subset sorted from them (not recorded which). This TCR was recovered from an adult woman who had mild COVID-19 (a few samples of this study predate the infection). Cell type and time point are not known. J is TRBJ2-7 and V is TRBV4-3; no firm D call. CDR3 amino acids: CASSQEAQKFYEQYF. CDR3 DNA sequence: TGCGCCAGCAGCCAAGAAGCACAGAAGTTCTACGAGCAGTACTTC.